Here is one TCR beta chain with its context. The sample belongs to a study of beta chain features in type 1 diabetes. Naive, central memory, regulatory and stem cell-like memory cells within the CD4+ compartment were sorted using CD45RO/CCR7/CD25/CD127/CD95/CD27. Trimming took off 1 base at V and 0 bases at J, with 18 bases between the two ends. The CDR3 has 18 residues. From germline, CDR1 is LGHNA and CDR2 YNFKEQ. Sequenced material consisted of expressed TCRB transcripts (all of the isolated RNA was reverse transcribed). Assay: immunoSEQ multiplex PCR; the TCRdb copy retains only in-frame clones and omits some. The profile shows over 700,000 clones, 15% to 20% of them singletons.

The sequenced sample consisted of naive CD4+ T cells from blood. The TCR was taken from a woman aged 18 to 35 in good health. The chain recombines TRBV4-2 with TRBJ1-1; a possible D gene is TRBD1 (6 bases). This CDR3 is CASSQGPGQNPLNTEAFF. CDR3 coding DNA: TGTGCCAGCAGCCAAGGACCGGGACAAAACCCTCTGAACACTGAAGCTTTCTTT.